The text below deals with one TCR beta chain. TCRdb keeps only in-frame clones here, not all; method: immunoSEQ multiplex PCR. This table holds over 850,000 clones, approximately 78% found once. The data were taken from a study of shared clonotypes between healthy human individuals. In the study overall: There were three CD4 naive, three CD4 memory, two CD8 naive and one CD8 memory plates per donor.

This CDR3 has 15 amino acids. V lost 2 bases and J lost 4; bases outside the gene matches: 4. Germline CDR1 and CDR2: SGHTA and FQGTGA. This clonotype was obtained from a man in his late teens or twenties in good health. Some clones in this sample may be carry-over from other donors' samples. The chain has TRBV7-3 and TRBJ2-1; 8 bases fit TRBD1. Sequencing input: memory CD4+ T cells from PBMCs. Subset given: CD45RA-negative fraction. The CDR3 is CASSLQGAMYNEQFF. As DNA, the CDR3 is TGTGCCAGCAGCTTACAGGGGGCAATGTACAATGAGCAGTTCTTC.